This T cell receptor beta chain emerged from a study of T-cell memory formation after mild COVID-19. Study-wide points: CD8+ contracting clones occupied EMRA, while CD4+ ones occupied mainly CM and EM. There was a balanced CD4/CD8 profile in clones contracting day 15 to 85, and later expanders leaned CD4+.

Each CDR3 protein gets one entry after TCRdb re-called the 5' RACE reads with MiXCR. The sample carries about 390,000 distinct CDR3 sequences, roughly 15% recorded once. Turning to this clonotype: Its antigen is unidentified.

V was cut by 2 bases and J by 8 bases, with 12 bases left in between. CDR3 length: 14 residues. The source is a man younger than 35 who had mild COVID-19 (a few samples of this study predate the infection). Cell type and time point are not known. Sequenced: PBMCs or a T cell subset sorted from them (not recorded which). The rearrangement links TRBV12-3 or TRBV12-4 to TRBJ1-4; D might be TRBD1 (5 bases). The CDR3 DNA follows: TGTGCCAGCAGTTTAAGCGCAGGGCGAGAAAAACTGTTTTTT. Translated, it gives CASSLSAGREKLFF.